The T cell receptor beta chain under discussion was sequenced for a study of shared clonotypes between healthy human individuals. Study-wide results and limits: Clonotypes not shared had lower generation probabilities than those common to all four donors.

Repertoires were generated with immunoSEQ multiplex PCR, while TCRdb's copy carries only in-frame clones and drops some. The sample holds 850,000 to 1,200,000 clones, roughly 80% seen once. Regarding this clone: No antigen is known for it.

The receptor was isolated from a man aged 18-30 years in good health. The sequenced sample consisted of memory CD4+ T cells sorted from blood. Subset in this sample: CD45RA-negative fraction.

The CDR3 coding sequence is TGTGCCAGCAGCGCGGACAGGGGTGGCTACACCTTC. This codes for CASSADRGGYTF. The V and J genes are TRBV7-2 and TRBJ1-2; 9 nucleotides match TRBD1. This CDR3 contains 12 residues. The germline gives CDR1 SGHTA, CDR2 FQGNSA. V gave up 5 bases and J gave up 7 bases; unmatched junction bases: 2.